This TCR beta chain appears in the sequencing data of a study of blood T cell repertoires in COVID-19. Study summary: Samples of COVID-19 (acute and convalescent) were obtained from the United States, Italy and Spain.

Trimming took 0 bases from V and 3 from J, leaving 7 bases between them. The germline V gene encodes CDR1 SGHRS and CDR2 YFSETQ. The CDR3 extends over 15 amino acids. In the original workflow: Quantification of nucleated cells was approximated via reference gene primer amplification. TCRdb's table, derived via immunoSEQ multiplex PCR, lists solely in-frame clones and lacks some. The D gene and trimming were derived from the DNA, and the V and J assignments and clone size from that table. The data contain about 66,000 clones, roughly 82% of them seen just once; the ten biggest clones take up about 6.9%. This clone appeared a few times.

This chain connects TRBV5-1 to TRBJ1-6; perhaps TRBD1 as D (5 bases). This TCR came from a man aged 55-75 years with acute or convalescent COVID-19. The source material was peripheral blood. The CDR3 reads CASSLGQIYNSPLHF. As DNA, the CDR3 is TGCGCCAGCAGCTTGGGACAGATCTATAATTCACCCCTCCACTTT.